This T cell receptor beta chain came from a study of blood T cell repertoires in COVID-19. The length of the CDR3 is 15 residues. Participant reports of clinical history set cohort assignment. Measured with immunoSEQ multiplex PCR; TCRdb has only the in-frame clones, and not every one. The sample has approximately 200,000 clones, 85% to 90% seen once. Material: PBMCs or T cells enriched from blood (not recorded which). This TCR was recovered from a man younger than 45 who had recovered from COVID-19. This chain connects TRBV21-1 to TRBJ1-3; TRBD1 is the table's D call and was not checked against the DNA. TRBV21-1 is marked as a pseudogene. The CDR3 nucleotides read TGTGCCAGCAGCATTCAGGGGCCCTCTGGAAACACCATATATTTT. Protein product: CASSIQGPSGNTIYF.